The 30 T cell receptor beta chains in this list originate from one sample, sequenced in a study of OX40 agonist ivuxolimab in advanced cancers. Generated by immunoSEQ multiplex PCR, the TCRdb table keeps only in-frame clones and is missing some. The sample has 40,000 to 45,000 clones; about 90% are singletons. The sequences come from CD4+ or CD8+ T cells sorted from blood, collected in a trial of the OX40 agonist ivuxolimab. The receptors originated from an adult with an advanced solid tumor such as melanoma, head and neck, liver or kidney cancer.

This chain joins TRBV7-2 and TRBJ2-5, with 14 positions matching TRBD2. TRBJ2-7 explains the end of the DNA better; the J call may be wrong. The CDR3 runs to 18 residues. The V gene's germline CDR1 is SGHTA and CDR2 FQGNSA. CDR3 DNA sequence: TGTGCCAGCAGCCCGCTGCGCTCGACTAGCGGGAGGGCCTACGAGCAGTACTTC. Residues: CASSPLRSTSGRAYEQYF.

This chain uses TRBV11-2 with TRBJ1-1; weak D call: TRBD1 (6 bases). Germline-derived CDR1 and CDR2 are SGHAT and FQNNGV. The V and J ends lost 8 bases and 5 bases respectively, with 12 bases between them. The CDR3 sequence is 12 residues long. The DNA of the CDR3 is TGTGCCAGCGGCCGGGGGCAGACTGAAGCTTTCTTT. It yields the protein CASGRGQTEAFF.

CDR3 region: CASSPTGYNEQFF. CDR3 DNA: TGTGCCAGCAGTCCGACAGGTTACAATGAGCAGTTCTTC. The chain recombines TRBV28 with TRBJ2-1; tentatively, D is TRBD1 (6 bases). Trimming cost V 5 bases and J 4 bases, with 9 bases left between them. The CDR3 is 13 residues long. Germline V gene sequence: CDR1 MDHEN, CDR2 SYDVKM.

The V gene is TRBV18, the J gene TRBJ1-1; 7 positions match TRBD1. The ends lost 6 bases at V and 5 bases at J; junction bases unmatched: 27. Germline V gene data show CDR1 as KGHSH and CDR2 as LQKENI. CDR3 length: 20 residues. CDR3 sequence reads: CASSLVDLGGGESLGTEAFF. Here the CDR3 DNA reads TGTGCCAGCTCCCTCGTTGATTTGGGAGGGGGCGAAAGTTTAGGGACTGAAGCTTTCTTT.

The table lists this clone with a few counts. The chain recombines TRBV30 with TRBJ2-1; TRBD2 matches at 10 bases. Losses at the gene ends were 7 bases for V and 7 bases for J; bases not matched to a gene: 16. Per germline, CDR1 GTSNPN and CDR2 SVGIG (reference sequence). CDR3 length: 16 amino acids. CDR3 region: CASLGWSSGSRNEQFF. In nucleotides, the CDR3 is TGTGCCTCCCTAGGGTGGTCTAGCGGGAGTAGAAATGAGCAGTTCTTC.

The chain couples TRBV27 to TRBJ2-1; D is unresolved. The CDR3 sequence is 13 residues long. Trimming removed 5 bases from V and 6 bases from J, with 11 bases in between. CDR1 and CDR2 (germline): MNHEY, SMNVEV (reference sequence). The chain's CDR3 is CASSATPPNEQFF. In DNA form, the CDR3 reads TGTGCCAGCAGTGCTACCCCTCCCAATGAGCAGTTCTTC.

Points on this clone: The junction and the germline gene differ at one end; a read error may be behind it. The chain uses TRBV7-7 and TRBJ2-7, with a weak D call TRBD2 (5 bases). This CDR3 spans 16 amino acids. Germline V gene data show CDR1 as SSHAT and CDR2 as FNYEAQ (reference sequence). In DNA, the CDR3 is TGTGCTAGCAGCTTAGCGACGGGGATTTACGGCGATGAGCAGTACTTC. Residues: CASSLATGIYGDEQYF.

J is TRBJ1-4 and V is TRBV19, with 7 bases fitting TRBD1. The CDR3 covers 15 residues. The ends lost 7 bases at V and 8 bases at J; junction bases unmatched: 13. Germline V lookup: CDR1 LNHDA, CDR2 SQIVND (reference sequence). CDR3 loop: CASKATGSRGEKLFF. CDR3 coding DNA: TGTGCCAGTAAGGCGACAGGGAGTCGAGGAGAAAAACTGTTTTTT.

CDR3 DNA: TGTGCCAGCAGTGAAGGACTGAAGAGCAATCAGCCCCAGCATTTT. It codes for CASSEGLKSNQPQHF. The rearrangement links TRBV6-1 to TRBJ1-5; D is uncertain. CDR3 length: 15 residues. Germline loops: CDR1 MNHNS, CDR2 SASEGT. The V end was cut by 1 base, the J end by 1 base, with 8 bases between.

The CDR3 loop reads CASSSVLTGELFF. DNA for the CDR3: TGTGCCAGCAGCTCGGTCCTCACCGGGGAGCTGTTTTTT. This chain connects TRBV5-5 to TRBJ2-2, with D uncertain. The CDR3 sequence is 13 residues long. CDR1 and CDR2 from the germline V gene are SGHKS and YYEKEE (reference sequence). V shed 3 bases and J shed 4 bases, with 7 bases lying between them.

The rearrangement links TRBV15 to TRBJ2-1, with 7 bases fitting TRBD1. This CDR3 has 15 residues. With V trimmed by 5 bases and J by 10 bases, 14 bases remained unmatched. CDR1 and CDR2 from the germline V gene are LNHNV and YYDKDF (reference sequence). The CDR3 nucleotides are TGTGCCACCAGCGGGAAAGGACAGGTCCCCGTCGAGCAGTTCTTC. It specifies CATSGKGQVPVEQFF.

J is TRBJ2-5 and V is TRBV6-1; 13 bases agree with TRBD2. The CDR3 is made up of 16 amino acids. CDR1 MNHNS and CDR2 SASEGT come from the germline V gene. V lost 3 bases to trimming and J lost 3 bases; unmatched junction nucleotides: 4. For the CDR3, the DNA is TGTGCCAGCAGTGAGCGACTAGCGGGAGGTAAAGAGACCCAGTACTTC. Translating gives CASSERLAGGKETQYF.

The chain couples TRBV4-1 to TRBJ2-7, with 7 bases matching TRBD2. Germline assignment: CDR1 MGHRA and CDR2 YSYEKL. V was pared by 1 base and J by 2 bases, with 14 bases of the junction left unmatched. This CDR3 spans 18 amino acids. CDR3 sequence: CASSQASLGLEAAYEQYF. The CDR3, as DNA: TGCGCCAGCAGCCAAGCGAGCCTTGGACTAGAGGCGGCCTACGAGCAGTACTTC.

The rearrangement links TRBV29-1 to TRBJ2-5, with 7 bases matching TRBD1. V trimming: 5 bases; J trimming: 0 bases; junction bases outside the gene matches: 3. This CDR3 spans 13 amino acids. Per germline, CDR1 SQVTM and CDR2 ANQGSEA. The DNA of the CDR3 is TGCAGCGTTCGGGACAGCTACCAAGAGACCCAGTACTTC. It translates to CSVRDSYQETQYF.

The CDR3 is CASSSGLASIMETQYF. CDR3 in DNA: TGCGCCAGCAGCTCTGGACTAGCATCTATTATGGAGACCCAGTACTTC. This chain links TRBV5-1 with TRBJ2-5, with TRBD2 matching 8 bases. CDR3 length: 16 residues. Per the germline V gene, CDR1 is SGHRS and CDR2 is YFSETQ. Losses at the gene ends were 3 bases for V and 5 bases for J; bases not matched to a gene: 12. Using reference TRBV5-1 and TRBJ2-5 for the parts outside the CDR3, the full variable domain is KAGVTQTPRYLIKTRGQQVTLSCSPISGHRSVSWYQQTPGQGLQFLFEYFSETQRNKGNFPGRFSGRQFSNSRSEMNVSTLELGDSALYLCASSSGLASIMETQYFGPGTRLLVL.

This chain connects TRBV5-5 to TRBJ2-5, with 8 bases lining up with TRBD1. V lost 7 bases to trimming and J lost 4 bases; unmatched junction nucleotides: 12. The CDR3 is 15 amino acids. Germline V lookup: CDR1 SGHKS, CDR2 YYEKEE (reference sequence). The CDR3 nucleotides read TGTGCCAGCCCTGGGACAGGCCCCCATGGAGAGACCCAGTACTTC. Translation gives CASPGTGPHGETQYF.

The V call is TRBV6-1, the J call TRBJ1-1, with a possible D match to TRBD1 (6 bases). V was shortened by 2 bases and J by 7 bases, with 17 bases between the two germline ends. The CDR3 sequence is 15 residues long. Germline V gene sequence: CDR1 MNHNS, CDR2 SASEGT. The CDR3 bases are TGTGCCAGCAGTGAATGGTCAGGGGTAGGAGGTGAAGCTTTCTTT. It specifies CASSEWSGVGGEAFF.

This clone was seen once. The chain uses TRBV5-5 and TRBJ1-3; 9 bases are a match to TRBD1. This CDR3 comprises 16 residues. Unmatched junction bases numbered 13, after V lost 4 bases and J lost 8 bases. Germline loops: CDR1 SGHKS, CDR2 YYEKEE (reference sequence). CDR3 sequence: CASSTTGTGIGYTIYF. CDR3 coding DNA: TGTGCCAGCAGCACCACCGGGACAGGGATAGGGTACACCATATATTTT. The full variable domain, with the rest looked up from reference TRBV5-5 and TRBJ1-3, is DAGVTQSPTHLIKTRGQQVTLRCSPISGHKSVSWYQQVLGQGPQFIFQYYEKEERGRGNFPDRFSARQFPNYSSELNVNALLLGDSALYLCASSTTGTGIGYTIYFGEGSWLTVV.

The table lists this clone with a few counts. The chain carries TRBV28 and TRBJ2-5, with 11 bases that match TRBD2. The germline gives CDR1 MDHEN, CDR2 SYDVKM. The J segment lost 1 base and the V segment lost 4 bases, leaving 5 bases of the junction unmatched. This CDR3 is built from 16 residues. This CDR3 reads CASSSPLAGVQETQYF. DNA for the CDR3: TGTGCCAGCAGTTCACCACTAGCGGGGGTCCAAGAGACCCAGTACTTC.

The CDR3 region has the DNA TGCGCCAGCAGCCTGGACACAACCTTATCCACAGATACGCAGTATTTT. This codes for CASSLDTTLSTDTQYF. The chain combines TRBV5-1 with TRBJ2-3, with D possibly being TRBD1 (5 bases). The germline V gene has CDR1 SGHRS and CDR2 YFSETQ. The CDR3 length is 16 residues. With 4 bases removed from V and 2 bases from J, the gap between germline ends came to 17 bases.

The chain uses TRBV27 and TRBJ1-3, with D unresolved. With 5 bases removed from V and 0 bases from J, the gap between germline ends came to 8 bases. This CDR3 contains 14 residues. Germline values: CDR1 MNHEY, CDR2 SMNVEV (reference sequence). The CDR3 spells CASSLSFSGNTIYF. DNA for the CDR3: TGTGCCAGCAGTCTGTCCTTCTCTGGAAACACCATATATTTT.

V is TRBV19 and J is TRBJ2-2, with 8 bases that match TRBD1. With 5 bases clipped from V and 7 bases from J, the junction kept 9 bases outside the gene matches. CDR1 is LNHDA and CDR2 is SQIVND in the germline V gene (reference sequence). There are 15 residues in the CDR3. The CDR3 region has the DNA TGTGCCAGTAGTCACCAAGGACAGGGTGACGGGGAGCTGTTTTTT. It translates to CASSHQGQGDGELFF.

This rearrangement joins TRBV10-1 to TRBJ2-3; D is possibly TRBD1 (5 bases). This CDR3 has 13 amino acids. With 7 bases removed from V and 5 bases from J, the gap between germline ends came to 13 bases. Germline V lookup: CDR1 WNHNN, CDR2 SYGVQD (reference sequence). The CDR3 sequence is CASKAGIEDTQYF. The CDR3 bases are TGCGCCAGCAAAGCAGGGATTGAAGATACGCAGTATTTT.

This clone was recorded once. The chain employs TRBV6-5 and TRBJ2-5; 10 bases are a match to TRBD1. The germline gives CDR1 MNHEY, CDR2 SVGAGI. V was clipped by 10 bases and J by 5 bases; unmatched bases: 7. The CDR3 contains 13 residues. As DNA, the CDR3 is TGTGCCACCCTGACAGGGGGCAGGGAGACCCAGTACTTC. Translating gives CATLTGGRETQYF.

The chain couples TRBV5-8 to TRBJ2-7; D remains unclear. Germline V gene lookup returns CDR1 SGHTS and CDR2 YDEGEE. The CDR3 is 14 residues long. The V gene lost 0 bases and the J gene lost 6 bases, with 13 bases spanning the gap. The CDR3 DNA reads as TGTGCCAGCAGCTTGGGACCGACCGTGAGCGAGCAGTACTTC. It encodes CASSLGPTVSEQYF. Filled out from reference TRBV5-8 and TRBJ2-7, the complete variable domain reads EAGVTQSPTHLIKTRGQQATLRCSPISGHTSVYWYQQALGLGLQFLLWYDEGEERNRGNFPPRFSGRQFPNYSSELNVNALELEDSALYLCASSLGPTVSEQYFGPGTRLTVT.

The chain has TRBV9 and TRBJ2-1, with a weak D call TRBD1 (6 bases). The CDR3 runs to 15 residues. The V and J ends lost 3 bases and 2 bases respectively, with 12 bases between them. Germline loops: CDR1 SGDLS, CDR2 YYNGEE. CDR3 residues: CASSDSGTPYNEQFF. The CDR3 DNA sequence: TGTGCCAGCAGCGATTCCGGGACACCCTACAATGAGCAGTTCTTC.

This chain uses TRBV5-1 with TRBJ2-7; 7 bases are shared with TRBD1. Germline trimming cut 3 bases from V and 2 bases from J; bases unmatched to any gene: 17. This CDR3 region has 18 residues. Per the germline V gene, CDR1 is SGHRS and CDR2 is YFSETQ. This CDR3 reads CASSSARQGRRFTYEQYF. As DNA, the CDR3 is TGCGCCAGCAGCTCCGCCCGACAGGGACGGAGATTTACCTACGAGCAGTACTTC.

The chain carries TRBV28 and TRBJ1-2; a possible D gene is TRBD1 (6 bases). V lost 4 bases to trimming and J lost 2 bases, with 14 bases between them. Looked up from germline, CDR1 is MDHEN and CDR2 is SYDVKM. The CDR3 has 15 amino acids. CDR3 sequence: CASSSGTYSNYGYTF. Written as DNA, the CDR3 is TGTGCCAGCAGTTCCGGGACATACTCCAACTATGGCTACACCTTC.

The rearrangement links TRBV28 to TRBJ1-1; 7 bases are a match to TRBD1. V trimming: 2 bases; J trimming: 0 bases; junction bases outside the gene matches: 3. The germline gives CDR1 MDHEN, CDR2 SYDVKM. CDR3 size: 15 residues. The CDR3 here is CASSLTGAMNTEAFF. CDR3 nucleotide sequence: TGTGCCAGCAGTTTAACAGGGGCAATGAACACTGAAGCTTTCTTT.

The rearrangement uses TRBV19 and TRBJ2-4; the D gene is possibly TRBD2 (5 bases). Germline assignment: CDR1 LNHDA and CDR2 SQIVND (reference sequence). The CDR3 totals 12 residues. Deletions cut 10 bases from V and 0 bases from J, with 7 bases between. CDR3 coding DNA: TGTGCCACCGGACTAGCCAAAAACATTCAGTACTTC. This sequence encodes CATGLAKNIQYF. The full variable domain, in which reference TRBV19 and TRBJ2-4 provide the parts outside the CDR3, is DGGITQSPKYLFRKEGQNVTLSCEQNLNHDAMYWYRQDPGQGLRLIYYSQIVNDFQKGDIAEGYSVSREKKESFPLTVTSAQKNPTAFYLCATGLAKNIQYFGAGTRLSVL.